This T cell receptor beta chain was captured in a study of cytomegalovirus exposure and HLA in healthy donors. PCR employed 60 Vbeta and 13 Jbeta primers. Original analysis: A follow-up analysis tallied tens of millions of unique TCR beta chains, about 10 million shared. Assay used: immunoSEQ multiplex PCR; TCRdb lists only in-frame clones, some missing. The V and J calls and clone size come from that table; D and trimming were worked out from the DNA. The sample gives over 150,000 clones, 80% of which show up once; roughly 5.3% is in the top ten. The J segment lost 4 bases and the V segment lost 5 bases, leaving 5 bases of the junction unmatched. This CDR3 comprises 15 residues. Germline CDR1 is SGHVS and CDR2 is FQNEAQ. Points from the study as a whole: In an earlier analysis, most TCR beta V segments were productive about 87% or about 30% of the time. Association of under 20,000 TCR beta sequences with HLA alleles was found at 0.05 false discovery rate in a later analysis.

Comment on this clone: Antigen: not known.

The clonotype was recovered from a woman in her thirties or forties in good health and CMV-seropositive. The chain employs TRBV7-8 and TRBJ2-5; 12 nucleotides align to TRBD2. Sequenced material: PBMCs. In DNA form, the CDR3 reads TGTGCCAGCAGCCCCCCGGGACTAGCGGGAGAGACCCAGTACTTC. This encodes CASSPPGLAGETQYF. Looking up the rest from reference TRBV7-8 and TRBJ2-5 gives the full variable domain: GAGVSQSPRYKVAKRGQDVALRCDPISGHVSLFWYQQALGQGPEFLTYFQNEAQLDKSGLPSDRFFAERPEGSVSTLKIQRTQQEDSAVYLCASSPPGLAGETQYFGPGTRLLVL.